The subject of this entry is one T cell receptor beta chain. This CDR3 is 14 amino acids long. Germline V CDR1 and CDR2: MGHRA, YSYEKL. After re-calling the 5' RACE reads, TCRdb lists one entry per CDR3 protein, DNA absent. The sample holds 140,000 or so distinct CDR3 sequences. The sample is drawn from a study of T cells expressing NK-cell markers. The clonotype originates from a man younger than 30 in good health. The specimen sequenced was blood T cells: a sorted CD56 or NKG2C T cell subset, CD4+ or CD8+ T cells, or bulk PBMC T cells (not recorded which). The chain combines TRBV4-1 with TRBJ2-5; TCRdb outputs TRBD1, but without DNA this stays unchecked. The CDR3 sequence is CASSPPDQQETQYF.